This is a list of T cell receptor beta chains from one sample in a study of OX40 agonist ivuxolimab in advanced cancers. Only in-frame clones appear in the TCRdb table, and some are missing; sequencing was by immunoSEQ multiplex PCR. Seen here are approximately 64,000 clones, just over 85% observed once, and the top ten hold approximately 2.5%. The source material was CD4+ or CD8+ T cells sorted from blood, sampled in a trial of the OX40 agonist ivuxolimab. The receptors were gathered from an adult with an advanced solid tumor such as melanoma, head and neck, liver or kidney cancer. Each CDR3 is given with its conserved first and last residue. The D gene is left open where the match is weak. Not all rows give a size; the values are once, few, many and, for expanded clones, a class.

V,D,J,size,CDR3,DNA
TRBV11-2,TRBD1,TRBJ1-5,NA,CASSLGTGAGNQPQHF,TGTGCCAGCAGCTTAGGCACAGGGGCCGGCAATCAGCCCCAGCATTTT
TRBV18,NA,TRBJ1-6,NA,CASSPEVDSPLHF,TGTGCCAGCTCACCAGAGGTCGATTCACCCCTCCACTTT
TRBV6-5,NA,TRBJ1-2,NA,CASNQPSPNGYTF,TGTGCCAGCAACCAACCTTCGCCCAATGGCTACACCTTC
TRBV11-1,NA,TRBJ2-7,NA,CASSFGSTAPNEQYF,TGTGCCAGCAGCTTCGGTAGTACAGCCCCTAACGAGCAGTACTTC
TRBV28,NA,TRBJ1-5,NA,CASSFPQHF,TGTGCCAGCAGTTTTCCCCAGCATTTT
TRBV5-1,NA,TRBJ1-5,NA,CASSLEAGYQPQHF,TGCGCCAGCAGCTTGGAGGCAGGGTACCAGCCCCAGCATTTT
TRBV2,NA,TRBJ1-2,NA,CASSEARAAGGYTF,TGTGCCAGCAGTGAGGCCAGGGCAGCAGGTGGCTACACCTTC
TRBV29-1,NA,TRBJ2-1,NA,CSVPWLGNNEQFF,TGCAGCGTTCCTTGGCTGGGGAACAATGAGCAGTTCTTC
TRBV19,NA,TRBJ2-1,few,CASSTSGLSYNEQFF,TGTGCCAGTAGTACTTCAGGGCTCTCCTACAATGAGCAGTTCTTC
TRBV5-6,NA,TRBJ2-7,NA,CASSLMGGGYEQYF,TGTGCCAGCAGCCTTATGGGAGGGGGCTACGAGCAGTACTTC
TRBV15,NA,TRBJ2-7,NA,CATSRSYHGGDNHEQYF,TGTGCCACCAGCCGCTCCTACCACGGAGGGGATAACCACGAGCAGTACTTC
TRBV21-1,NA,TRBJ2-3,NA,CARQGKPTDTQYF,TGTGCCCGGCAGGGGAAGCCGACAGATACGCAGTATTTT
TRBV7-3,NA,TRBJ2-2,once,CASSATLDGPGELFF,TGTGCCAGCAGCGCCACCCTCGACGGGCCCGGGGAGCTGTTTTTT
TRBV28,TRBD2,TRBJ2-2,NA,CASIPNPGSGGSGELFF,TGTGCCAGCATCCCCAACCCCGGGAGCGGGGGATCCGGGGAGCTGTTTTTT
TRBV7-6,TRBD2,TRBJ2-4,NA,CASSPSSGAKNIQYF,TGTGCCAGCAGCCCCTCTAGCGGGGCCAAAAACATTCAGTACTTC
TRBV4-3,NA,TRBJ1-4,NA,CASSQGLNRAEKLFF,TGCGCCAGCAGCCAAGGACTCAACAGGGCTGAAAAACTGTTTTTT
TRBV7-3,TRBD1,TRBJ1-1,NA,CASSHETGITEAFF,TGTGCCAGCAGCCATGAGACAGGGATAACTGAAGCTTTCTTT
TRBV6-4,TRBD1,TRBJ1-1,NA,CASSADRGTEAFF,TGTGCCAGCAGCGCCGACAGGGGCACTGAAGCTTTCTTT
TRBV2,TRBD2,TRBJ2-5,NA,CASTTSLPSGGQETQYF,TGTGCCAGCACCACTTCGTTGCCTAGCGGGGGGCAAGAGACCCAGTACTTC
TRBV19,NA,TRBJ1-5,NA,CASSTLLGQPQHF,TGTGCCAGTAGTACTCTCTTAGGCCAGCCCCAGCATTTT
TRBV5-4,TRBD2,TRBJ2-3,NA,CASSTGLVSSTDTQYF,TGTGCCAGCAGCACGGGACTAGTAAGCAGCACAGATACGCAGTATTTT
TRBV7-2,TRBD2,TRBJ2-5,NA,CASSLEGSGGRETQYF,TGTGCCAGCAGCTTAGAGGGTAGCGGGGGTAGAGAGACCCAGTACTTC
TRBV5-1,NA,TRBJ1-2,NA,CASSQGGFNYGYTF,TGCGCCAGCAGCCAGGGAGGATTTAACTATGGCTACACCTTC
TRBV7-9,NA,TRBJ2-7,few,CASSFSQEQYF,TGTGCCAGCAGCTTCTCTCAGGAGCAGTACTTC
TRBV19,NA,TRBJ1-4,NA,CASESNGATNEKLFF,TGTGCCAGTGAGTCGAATGGGGCAACTAATGAAAAACTGTTTTTT
TRBV11-3,NA,TRBJ1-1,NA,CASSLGMGSEAFF,TGTGCCAGCAGCTTAGGGATGGGGTCTGAAGCTTTCTTT
TRBV28,TRBD2,TRBJ2-7,NA,CASNLAGTSYEQYF,TGTGCCAGCAACTTAGCGGGGACCTCCTACGAGCAGTACTTC
TRBV5-1,NA,TRBJ1-6,NA,CASSLAPGTNNSPLHF,TGCGCCAGCAGCTTGGCTCCGGGAACAAATAATTCACCCCTCCACTTT
TRBV5-4,NA,TRBJ1-1,NA,CASSLAGTALNTEAFF,TGTGCCAGCAGCTTGGCCGGGACGGCTTTGAACACTGAAGCTTTCTTT
TRBV30,NA,TRBJ1-2,NA,CAWSGLSPYGYTF,TGTGCCTGGAGTGGCCTTTCGCCCTATGGCTACACCTTC
TRBV6-1,NA,TRBJ1-3,once,CASSEGGGVDTIYF,TGTGCCAGCAGTGAAGGGGGGGGAGTGGACACCATATATTTT
TRBV11-2,TRBD1,TRBJ2-7,NA,CASSLVGQTATYEQYF,TGTGCCAGCAGCTTAGTGGGACAGACGGCTACCTACGAGCAGTACTTC
TRBV6-1,TRBD1,TRBJ1-5,NA,CASSDRGQARSGGAQHF,TGTGCCAGCAGTGATAGAGGACAGGCCCGTTCGGGGGGAGCCCAGCATTTT
TRBV18,NA,TRBJ1-5,NA,CASSPGTVNSNQPQHF,TGTGCCAGCTCACCCGGGACGGTGAATAGCAATCAGCCCCAGCATTTT
TRBV7-2,NA,TRBJ1-5,NA,CASSSRSNQPQHF,TGTGCCAGCAGCTCTCGAAGCAATCAGCCCCAGCATTTT
TRBV11-2,TRBD2,TRBJ2-5,once,CASRRPGGSGETQYF,TGTGCCAGCAGACGCCCCGGGGGGAGCGGGGAGACCCAGTACTTC
TRBV5-1,TRBD1,TRBJ2-7,NA,CASSWGTGYEQYF,TGCGCCAGCAGCTGGGGGACAGGGTACGAGCAGTACTTC
TRBV6-5,NA,TRBJ1-6,NA,CASSYSDQTYNSPLHF,TGTGCCAGCAGTTACTCGGACCAGACATATAATTCACCCCTCCACTTT
TRBV7-9,TRBD1,TRBJ1-4,once,CASSLVGTGDEKLFF,TGTGCCAGCAGCTTAGTCGGGACAGGGGACGAAAAACTGTTTTTT
TRBV4-2,TRBD2,TRBJ2-5,NA,CASSHGLAGLETQYF,TGTGCCAGCAGCCATGGACTAGCGGGGCTTGAGACCCAGTACTTC
TRBV9,NA,TRBJ2-2,NA,CASRTPVGGPDTGELFF,TGTGCCAGCAGGACACCGGTTGGGGGGCCGGACACCGGGGAGCTGTTTTTT
TRBV7-3,TRBD2,TRBJ2-1,NA,CASSSRDRGGSYNEQFF,TGTGCCAGCAGCTCCCGAGACCGCGGGGGGTCATACAATGAGCAGTTCTTC